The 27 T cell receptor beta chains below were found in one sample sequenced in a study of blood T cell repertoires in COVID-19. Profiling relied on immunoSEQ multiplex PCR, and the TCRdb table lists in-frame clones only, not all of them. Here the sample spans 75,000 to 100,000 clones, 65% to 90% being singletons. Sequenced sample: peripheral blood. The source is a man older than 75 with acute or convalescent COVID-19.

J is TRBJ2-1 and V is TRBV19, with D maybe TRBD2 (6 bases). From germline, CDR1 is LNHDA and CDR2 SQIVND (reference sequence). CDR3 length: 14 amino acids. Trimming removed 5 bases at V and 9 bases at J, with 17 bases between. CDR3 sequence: CASSPSPRRGEQFF. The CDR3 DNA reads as TGTGCCAGTAGTCCCTCTCCCCGGAGGGGTGAGCAGTTCTTC.

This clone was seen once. The CDR3 loop reads CASTPGQGARYGYTF. DNA of the CDR3: TGTGCCAGCACTCCGGGGCAGGGGGCTAGGTATGGCTACACCTTC. The V gene is TRBV7-2, the J gene TRBJ1-2, with TRBD1 matching over 8 bases. Losses at the gene ends were 7 bases for V and 5 bases for J; bases not matched to a gene: 12. CDR3 length: 15 amino acids. Germline-derived CDR1 and CDR2 are SGHTA and FQGNSA.

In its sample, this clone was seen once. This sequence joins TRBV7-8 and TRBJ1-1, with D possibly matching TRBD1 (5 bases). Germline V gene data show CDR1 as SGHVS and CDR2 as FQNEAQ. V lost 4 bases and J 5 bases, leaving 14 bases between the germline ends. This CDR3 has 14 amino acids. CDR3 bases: TGTGCCAGCAGCTCACCCTGGGGGAGGACTGAAGCTTTCTTT. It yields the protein CASSSPWGRTEAFF. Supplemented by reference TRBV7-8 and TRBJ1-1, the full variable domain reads GAGVSQSPRYKVAKRGQDVALRCDPISGHVSLFWYQQALGQGPEFLTYFQNEAQLDKSGLPSDRFFAERPEGSVSTLKIQRTQQEDSAVYLCASSSPWGRTEAFFGQGTRLTVV.

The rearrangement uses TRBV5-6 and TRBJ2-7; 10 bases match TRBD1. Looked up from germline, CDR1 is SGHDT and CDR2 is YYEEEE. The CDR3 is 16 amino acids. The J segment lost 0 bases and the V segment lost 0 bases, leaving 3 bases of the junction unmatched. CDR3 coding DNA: TGTGCCAGCAGCTTGGGGACAGGGGGGATCTCCTACGAGCAGTACTTC. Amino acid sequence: CASSLGTGGISYEQYF.

For the CDR3, the DNA is TGTGCCAGCAGTTTAGACCAGGGGGCGACTAATGAAAAACTGTTTTTT. Its protein is CASSLDQGATNEKLFF. V and J are TRBV6-5 and TRBJ1-4; 8 bases agree with TRBD1. J lost 2 bases, V lost 4 bases, and 6 bases had no gene match. Germline V gives CDR1 MNHEY, CDR2 SVGAGI. This CDR3 has 16 residues.

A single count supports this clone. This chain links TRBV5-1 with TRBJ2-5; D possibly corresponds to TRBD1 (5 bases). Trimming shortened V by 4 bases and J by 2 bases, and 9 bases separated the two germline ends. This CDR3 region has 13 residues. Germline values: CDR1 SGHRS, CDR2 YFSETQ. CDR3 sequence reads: CASSPTVQETQYF. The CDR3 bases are TGCGCCAGCAGCCCGACAGTTCAAGAGACCCAGTACTTC.

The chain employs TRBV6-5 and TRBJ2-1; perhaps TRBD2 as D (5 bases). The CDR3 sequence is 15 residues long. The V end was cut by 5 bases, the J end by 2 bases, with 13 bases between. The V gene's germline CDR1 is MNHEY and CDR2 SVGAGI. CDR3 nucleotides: TGTGCCAGCAGTCCCAGCGGTGGCGCCTACAATGAGCAGTTCTTC. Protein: CASSPSGGAYNEQFF.

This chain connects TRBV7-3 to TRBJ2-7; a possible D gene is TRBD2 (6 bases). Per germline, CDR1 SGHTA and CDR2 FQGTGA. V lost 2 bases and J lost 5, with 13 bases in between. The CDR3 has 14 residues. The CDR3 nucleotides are TGTGCCAGCAGCTTAGCGGGAAATAGTAACGAGCAGTACTTC. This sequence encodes CASSLAGNSNEQYF.

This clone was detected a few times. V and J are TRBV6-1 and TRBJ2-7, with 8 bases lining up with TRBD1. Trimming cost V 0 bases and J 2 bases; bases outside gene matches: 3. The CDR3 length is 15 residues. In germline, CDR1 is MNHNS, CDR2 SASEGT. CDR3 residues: CASSEAHRGAYEQYF. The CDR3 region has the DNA TGTGCCAGCAGTGAAGCGCACAGGGGGGCCTACGAGCAGTACTTC.

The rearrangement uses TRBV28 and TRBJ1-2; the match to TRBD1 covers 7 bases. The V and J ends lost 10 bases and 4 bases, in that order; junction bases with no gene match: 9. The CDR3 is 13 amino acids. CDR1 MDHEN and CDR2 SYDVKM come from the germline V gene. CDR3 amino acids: CATLPDRVYGYTF. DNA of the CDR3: TGTGCCACCTTACCAGACAGGGTCTATGGCTACACCTTC.

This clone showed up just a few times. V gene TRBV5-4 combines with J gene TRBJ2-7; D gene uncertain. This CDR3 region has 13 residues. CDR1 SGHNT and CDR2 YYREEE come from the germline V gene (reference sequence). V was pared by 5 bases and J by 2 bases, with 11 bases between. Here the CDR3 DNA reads TGTGCCAGCAGGAAGAGCCTTACCTACGAGCAGTACTTC. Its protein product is CASRKSLTYEQYF.

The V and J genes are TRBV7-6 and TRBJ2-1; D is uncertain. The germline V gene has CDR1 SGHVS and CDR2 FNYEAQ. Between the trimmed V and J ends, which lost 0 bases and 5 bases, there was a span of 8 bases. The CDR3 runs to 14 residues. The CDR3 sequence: CASSLAFQNNEQFF. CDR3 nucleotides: TGTGCCAGCAGCTTAGCCTTCCAGAACAATGAGCAGTTCTTC.

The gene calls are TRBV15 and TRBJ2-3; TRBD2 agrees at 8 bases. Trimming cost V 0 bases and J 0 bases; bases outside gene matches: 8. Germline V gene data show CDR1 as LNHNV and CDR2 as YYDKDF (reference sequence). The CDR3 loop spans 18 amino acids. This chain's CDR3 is CATSREGGLAGSTDTQYF. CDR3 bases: TGTGCCACCAGCAGAGAGGGGGGATTAGCGGGGAGCACAGATACGCAGTATTTT.

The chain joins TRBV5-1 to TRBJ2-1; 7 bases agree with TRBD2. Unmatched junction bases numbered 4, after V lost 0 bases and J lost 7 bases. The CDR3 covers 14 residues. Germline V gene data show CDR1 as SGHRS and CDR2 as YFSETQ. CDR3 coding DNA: TGCGCCAGCAGCTTGGTGAGGCGGGAGAATGAGCAGTTCTTC. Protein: CASSLVRRENEQFF.

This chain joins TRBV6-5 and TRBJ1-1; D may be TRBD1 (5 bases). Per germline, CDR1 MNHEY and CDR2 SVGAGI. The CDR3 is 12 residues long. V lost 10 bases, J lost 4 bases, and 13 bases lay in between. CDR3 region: CATGRGRTEAFF. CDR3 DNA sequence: TGTGCCACCGGGAGGGGTCGCACTGAAGCTTTCTTT.

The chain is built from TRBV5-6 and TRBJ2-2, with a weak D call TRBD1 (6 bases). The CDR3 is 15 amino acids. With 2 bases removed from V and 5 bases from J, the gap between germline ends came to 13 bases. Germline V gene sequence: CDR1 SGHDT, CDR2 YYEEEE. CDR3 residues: CASSLNRVRTGELFF. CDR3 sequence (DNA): TGTGCCAGCAGCTTAAACAGGGTCCGGACCGGGGAGCTGTTTTTT.

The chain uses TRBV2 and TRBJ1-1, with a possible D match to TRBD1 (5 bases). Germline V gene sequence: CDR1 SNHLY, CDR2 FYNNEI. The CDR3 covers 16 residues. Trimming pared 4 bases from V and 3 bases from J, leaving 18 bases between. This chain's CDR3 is CASSVGKGPSHTEAFF. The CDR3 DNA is TGTGCCAGCAGTGTTGGAAAGGGGCCGAGTCACACTGAAGCTTTCTTT.

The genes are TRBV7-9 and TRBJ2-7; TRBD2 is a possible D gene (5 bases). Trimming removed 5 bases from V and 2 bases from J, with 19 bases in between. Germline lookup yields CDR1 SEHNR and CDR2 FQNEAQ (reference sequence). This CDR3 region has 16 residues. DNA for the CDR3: TGTGCCAGCAGCCCCGATTTAGGAGGCGAGGCCTACGAGCAGTACTTC. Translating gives CASSPDLGGEAYEQYF.

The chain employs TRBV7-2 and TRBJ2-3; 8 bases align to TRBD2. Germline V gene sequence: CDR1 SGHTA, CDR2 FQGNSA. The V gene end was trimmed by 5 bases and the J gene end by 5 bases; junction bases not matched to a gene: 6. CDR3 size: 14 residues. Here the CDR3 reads CASSPGLVVDTQYF. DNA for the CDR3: TGTGCCAGCAGCCCGGGACTAGTTGTAGATACGCAGTATTTT.

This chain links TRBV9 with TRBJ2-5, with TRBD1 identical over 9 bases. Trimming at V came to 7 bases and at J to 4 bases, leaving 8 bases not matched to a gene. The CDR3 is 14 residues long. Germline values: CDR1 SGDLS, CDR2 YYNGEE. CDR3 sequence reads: CASQRGQGRETQYF. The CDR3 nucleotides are TGTGCCAGCCAGCGAGGACAGGGGCGAGAGACCCAGTACTTC.

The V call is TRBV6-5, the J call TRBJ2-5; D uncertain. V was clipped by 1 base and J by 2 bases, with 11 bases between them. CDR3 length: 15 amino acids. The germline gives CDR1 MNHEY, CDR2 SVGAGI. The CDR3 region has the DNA TGTGCCAGCAGTTACTTTTTCGGCGGACAAGAGACCCAGTACTTC. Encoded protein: CASSYFFGGQETQYF.

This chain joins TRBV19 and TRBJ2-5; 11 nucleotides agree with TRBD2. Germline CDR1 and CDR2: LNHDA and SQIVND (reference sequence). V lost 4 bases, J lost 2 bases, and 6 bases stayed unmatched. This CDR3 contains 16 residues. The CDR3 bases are TGTGCCAGTAGTAGCCCGGGGACTAGCGGTCAAGAGACCCAGTACTTC. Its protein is CASSSPGTSGQETQYF.

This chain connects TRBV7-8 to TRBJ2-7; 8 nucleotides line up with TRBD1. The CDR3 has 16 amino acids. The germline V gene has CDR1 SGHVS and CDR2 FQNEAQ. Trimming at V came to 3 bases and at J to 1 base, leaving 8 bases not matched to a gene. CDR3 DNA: TGTGCCAGCAGCTTTGCTGGGGACAGGCGATCCTACGAGCAGTACTTC. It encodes CASSFAGDRRSYEQYF.

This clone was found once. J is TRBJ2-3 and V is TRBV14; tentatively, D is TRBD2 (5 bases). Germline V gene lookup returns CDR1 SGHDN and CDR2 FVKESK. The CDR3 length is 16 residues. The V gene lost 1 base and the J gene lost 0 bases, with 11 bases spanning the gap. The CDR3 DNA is TGTGCCAGCAGCCAAGGCGGCCGGAGGAGCACAGATACGCAGTATTTT. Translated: CASSQGGRRSTDTQYF.

The CDR3 reads CASSPMGVVARGNEQFF. The CDR3 DNA sequence: TGCGCCAGCAGCCCCATGGGCGTGGTGGCTAGAGGGAATGAGCAGTTCTTC. This chain joins TRBV5-1 and TRBJ2-1; TRBD2 is a possible D gene (5 bases). The germline V gene encodes CDR1 SGHRS and CDR2 YFSETQ. This CDR3 comprises 17 residues. V lost 4 bases and J 7 bases, leaving 24 bases between the germline ends.

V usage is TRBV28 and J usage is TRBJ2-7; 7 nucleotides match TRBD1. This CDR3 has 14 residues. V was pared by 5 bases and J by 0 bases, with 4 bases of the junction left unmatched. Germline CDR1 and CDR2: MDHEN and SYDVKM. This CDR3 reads CASSPRTGSYEQYF. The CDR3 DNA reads TGTGCCAGCAGTCCCCGGACAGGCTCCTACGAGCAGTACTTC.

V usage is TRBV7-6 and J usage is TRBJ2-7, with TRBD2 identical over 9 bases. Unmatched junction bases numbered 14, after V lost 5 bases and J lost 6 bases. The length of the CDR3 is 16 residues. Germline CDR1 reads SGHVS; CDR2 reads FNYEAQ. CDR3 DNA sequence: TGTGCCAGCAGCCCCAAAACGCTAGCGGGACCTTCCGAGCAGTACTTC. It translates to CASSPKTLAGPSEQYF.